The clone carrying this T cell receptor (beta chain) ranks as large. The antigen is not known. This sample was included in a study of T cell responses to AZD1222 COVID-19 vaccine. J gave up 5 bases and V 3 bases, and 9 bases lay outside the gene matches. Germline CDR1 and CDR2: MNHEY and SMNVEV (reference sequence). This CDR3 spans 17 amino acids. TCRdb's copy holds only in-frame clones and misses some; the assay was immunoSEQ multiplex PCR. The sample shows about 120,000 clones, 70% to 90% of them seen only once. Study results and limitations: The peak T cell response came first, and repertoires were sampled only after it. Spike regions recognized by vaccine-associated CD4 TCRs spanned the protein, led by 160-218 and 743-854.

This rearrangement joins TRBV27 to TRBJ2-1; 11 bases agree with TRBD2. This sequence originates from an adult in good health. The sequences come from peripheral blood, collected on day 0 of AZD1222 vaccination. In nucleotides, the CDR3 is TGTGCCAGCAGTTTCACACTAGCGGGAGCTCGGAACAATGAGCAGTTCTTC. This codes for CASSFTLAGARNNEQFF.